A selection of T cell receptor beta chains follows, all from one sample in a study of Graves' ophthalmopathy and Graves' hyperthyroidism. TCRdb analysed the multiplex PCR reads with MiXCR anew, one entry per CDR3 protein. The sample records 350,000 to 450,000 distinct CDR3 sequences, over 20% being singletons. The sequenced material came from peripheral blood. Receptor source: a woman aged 18-29 years with stable Graves' hyperthyroidism. Both conserved end residues are part of each CDR3. A D gene is named only where the DNA matches it firmly. Clone size is given for some rows only: seen once, a few or many times, or a class if the clone is expanded.

>NA|13|TRBJ1-1|many|TRBV28
CASSSAGSTEAFF
TGTGCCAGCAGTTCGGCAGGATCAACTGAAGCTTTCTTT
>NA|14|TRBJ2-2|NA|TRBV10-3
CAISREWDTGELFF
TGTGCCATCAGCAGGGAATGGGATACCGGGGAGCTGTTTTTT
>NA|15|TRBJ1-1|many|TRBV10-3
CAISGGPAQNTEAFF
TGTGCCATCAGTGGCGGCCCAGCACAAAACACTGAAGCTTTCTTT
>NA|15|TRBJ2-7|few|TRBV18
CASSPQLDGGYEQYF
TGTGCCAGCTCACCACAACTTGACGGCGGGTACGAGCAGTACTTC
>NA|16|TRBJ1-1|NA|TRBV28
CASSLMEAGGNTEAFF
TGTGCCAGCAGCCTCATGGAAGCGGGAGGGAATACTGAAGCTTTCTTT
>NA|17|TRBJ1-1|NA|TRBV6-1
CASSEKGQAVWNTEAFF
TGTGCCAGCAGTGAAAAGGGTCAGGCGGTGTGGAACACTGAAGCTTTCTTT
>TRBD2|16|TRBJ2-5|many|TRBV24-1
CATSDLLAGGQETQYF
TGTGCCACCAGTGACTTACTAGCGGGAGGCCAAGAGACCCAGTACTTC
>TRBD1|13|TRBJ2-7|many|TRBV20-1
CSASGTALYEQYF
TGCAGTGCTTCCGGGACAGCCTTGTACGAGCAGTACTTC
>TRBD1|15|TRBJ1-2|many|TRBV2
CASSERTGVNYGYTF
TGTGCCAGCAGTGAGAGAACAGGGGTCAACTATGGCTACACCTTC
>TRBD1|15|TRBJ2-4|many|TRBV27
CASKSRDRSKNIQYF
TGTGCCAGCAAATCGAGGGACAGGTCTAAAAACATTCAGTACTTC